This T cell receptor (beta chain) was recovered during a study of blood T cell repertoires in COVID-19. Across the whole study: The cDNA or gDNA used as material had been derived from T cells, B-cell-depleted T cells, or PBMCs.

The germline V gene has CDR1 SGHAT and CDR2 FQNNGV. J gave up 8 bases and V 1 base, and 6 bases lay outside the gene matches. The CDR3 totals 16 residues. How the authors handled the data: Counts of nucleated cells, estimated from reference gene primer amplification, were obtained. Only in-frame clones appear in the TCRdb table, and some are missing; sequencing was by immunoSEQ multiplex PCR. V and J calls and clone size are those listed in that table; D and trimming were worked out from the DNA. Altogether about 180,000 clones are present, approximately 83% being singletons, with the ten largest covering 1.5% to 1.7%.

Sequencing was carried out using peripheral blood. The V and J genes are TRBV11-2 and TRBJ2-1, with TRBD2 matching 12 bases. The sequence derives from a human donor in a cohort sampled during active COVID-19. This CDR3 is CASSLALAGGPDEQFF. As DNA, the CDR3 is TGTGCCAGCAGCTTAGCCCTAGCGGGAGGGCCGGATGAGCAGTTCTTC.